Following are 14 T cell receptor beta chains from one sample sequenced in a study of Ad26.COV2.S vaccination and SARS-CoV-2 variants. Sequencing used immunoSEQ multiplex PCR; TCRdb keeps in-frame clones, though not all of them. This table holds about 420,000 clones, roughly 90% found once. Treatment defined: some 19 received Ad26.COV2.S at low or high dose, single or two shots; several received placebo; per-sample allocation not given. Day 63 after the first injection of vaccine or placebo was the sampling time. Sequences were derived from peripheral blood, sampled in a trial of Ad26.COV2.S vaccine versus placebo. These receptors came from a person between 18 and 65 years old who received the Ad26.COV2.S COVID-19 vaccine or a placebo.

This rearrangement joins TRBV4-1 to TRBJ2-3, with 9 positions matching TRBD1. Trimming removed 0 bases from V and 4 bases from J; junction bases left unmatched: 5. The germline V gene has CDR1 MGHRA and CDR2 YSYEKL. CDR3 length: 16 amino acids. The CDR3 loop is CASSQEGTGSADTQYF. CDR3 sequence (DNA): TGCGCCAGCAGCCAAGAAGGGACAGGGAGTGCAGATACGCAGTATTTT.

The chain links TRBV5-6 to TRBJ1-5; D call uncertain. V was pared by 3 bases and J by 5 bases, with 9 bases between. There are 13 residues in the CDR3. CDR1 and CDR2 from the germline V gene are SGHDT and YYEEEE. CDR3 sequence reads: CASSSLADQPQHF. CDR3 bases: TGTGCCAGCAGCTCATTGGCAGATCAGCCCCAGCATTTT.

This clone was detected once. The chain couples TRBV29-1 to TRBJ2-2; perhaps TRBD1 as D (6 bases). The CDR3 loop spans 14 amino acids. V was pared by 7 bases and J by 6 bases, with 18 bases between. Germline CDR1 SQVTM, CDR2 ANQGSEA. Here the CDR3 reads CSAGTLQGPGELFF. The CDR3 DNA follows: TGCAGCGCTGGTACCTTACAGGGTCCCGGGGAGCTGTTTTTT.

V is TRBV24-1 and J is TRBJ2-1; 8 bases agree with TRBD1. After removal of 8 bases from V and 6 bases from J, the junction contained 2 bases not matched to a gene. This CDR3 comprises 12 residues. The V gene's germline CDR1 is KGHDR and CDR2 SFDVKD. This CDR3 is CATTDRGNEQFF. CDR3 coding DNA: TGTGCCACCACCGACAGGGGCAATGAGCAGTTCTTC.

The chain joins TRBV4-1 to TRBJ1-1, with 8 bases matching TRBD1. The V segment lost 4 bases and the J segment 10 bases; nucleotides outside the gene matches: 8. The germline CDR1 and CDR2 sequences are MGHRA and YSYEKL. This CDR3 is built from 13 residues. The CDR3 loop reads CASSLRQGLGAFF. The CDR3 nucleotides read TGCGCCAGCAGCCTCAGACAGGGGCTAGGAGCTTTCTTT.

The chain combines TRBV2 with TRBJ2-1; 7 nucleotides match TRBD2. Germline assignment: CDR1 SNHLY and CDR2 FYNNEI. This CDR3 has 14 amino acids. Losses at the gene ends were 4 bases for V and 2 bases for J; bases not matched to a gene: 2. CDR3 sequence: CASSGSGTYNEQFF. In DNA, the CDR3 is TGTGCCAGCAGTGGAAGCGGGACCTACAATGAGCAGTTCTTC.

This chain links TRBV7-2 with TRBJ1-5, with D uncertain. With 1 base removed from V and 1 base from J, the gap between germline ends came to 2 bases. Germline CDR1 and CDR2: SGHTA and FQGNSA. The CDR3 runs 13 residues. CDR3 nucleotide sequence: TGTGCCAGCAGCTTAGAAAGCAATCAGCCCCAGCATTTT. This gives the protein CASSLESNQPQHF.

The V and J genes are TRBV7-8 and TRBJ2-5; possibly TRBD1 for D (6 bases). The CDR3 length is 14 residues. The germline gives CDR1 SGHVS, CDR2 FQNEAQ. V lost 4 bases, J lost 5 bases, and 14 bases lay in between. The CDR3 nucleotides are TGTGCCAGCAGCTCCAGGGGACGAGGGGAGACCCAGTACTTC. This translates into CASSSRGRGETQYF.

The V and J genes are TRBV24-1 and TRBJ2-2; unclear D gene. Germline loops: CDR1 KGHDR, CDR2 SFDVKD. The CDR3 contains 13 residues. Trimming took 3 bases from V and 2 from J, leaving 3 bases between them. This CDR3 is CATSDGNTGELFF. CDR3 in DNA: TGTGCCACCAGTGATGGAAACACCGGGGAGCTGTTTTTT.

The gene calls are TRBV6-5 and TRBJ2-7, with D possibly matching TRBD2 (6 bases). Germline V gene sequence: CDR1 MNHEY, CDR2 SVGAGI. Between the trimmed V and J ends, which lost 6 bases and 3 bases, there was a span of 12 bases. The CDR3 loop spans 13 amino acids. CDR3 in DNA: TGTGCCAGCAGCCGCCACGGGGGCTACGAGCAGTACTTC. Amino acids: CASSRHGGYEQYF.

This clone was seen a handful of times. V gene TRBV30 combines with J gene TRBJ1-1; no clear D. Germline V gene sequence: CDR1 GTSNPN, CDR2 SVGIG (reference sequence). The CDR3 contains 15 residues. The V and J ends lost 3 bases and 1 base respectively, with 15 bases between them. Here the CDR3 DNA reads TGTGCCTGGAGCCCCGGACTGCACTGGAACACTGAAGCTTTCTTT. It codes for CAWSPGLHWNTEAFF.

This chain uses TRBV7-3 with TRBJ2-3, with a tentative D call TRBD1 (5 bases). Germline CDR1 SGHTA, CDR2 FQGTGA. The length of the CDR3 is 14 residues. V was cut by 1 base and J by 2 bases, with 7 bases left in between. This CDR3 reads CASSLRQHTDTQYF. CDR3 sequence (DNA): TGTGCCAGCAGCTTAAGACAGCACACAGATACGCAGTATTTT.

As concerns this clone: This sample also contains other DNA sequences that code for the same CDR3. The chain recombines TRBV2 with TRBJ2-7; D call uncertain. The CDR3 sequence is 11 residues long. V lost 3 bases, J lost 4 bases, and 4 bases lay in between. The germline gives CDR1 SNHLY, CDR2 FYNNEI. The CDR3 loop reads CASSERYEQYF. The CDR3 bases are TGTGCCAGCAGTGAGAGGTACGAGCAGTACTTC.

The rearrangement links TRBV19 to TRBJ1-1; D remains ambiguous. Germline V gene lookup returns CDR1 LNHDA and CDR2 SQIVND (reference sequence). This CDR3 has 13 amino acids. Trimming left V 1 base short and J 7 bases short, with 10 bases between. The chain's CDR3 is CASSIVAGVEAFF. In nucleotides, the CDR3 is TGTGCCAGTAGTATAGTGGCAGGAGTTGAAGCTTTCTTT. Drawing the rest from reference TRBV19 and TRBJ1-1, the complete variable domain is DGGITQSPKYLFRKEGQNVTLSCEQNLNHDAMYWYRQDPGQGLRLIYYSQIVNDFQKGDIAEGYSVSREKKESFPLTVTSAQKNPTAFYLCASSIVAGVEAFFGQGTRLTVV.